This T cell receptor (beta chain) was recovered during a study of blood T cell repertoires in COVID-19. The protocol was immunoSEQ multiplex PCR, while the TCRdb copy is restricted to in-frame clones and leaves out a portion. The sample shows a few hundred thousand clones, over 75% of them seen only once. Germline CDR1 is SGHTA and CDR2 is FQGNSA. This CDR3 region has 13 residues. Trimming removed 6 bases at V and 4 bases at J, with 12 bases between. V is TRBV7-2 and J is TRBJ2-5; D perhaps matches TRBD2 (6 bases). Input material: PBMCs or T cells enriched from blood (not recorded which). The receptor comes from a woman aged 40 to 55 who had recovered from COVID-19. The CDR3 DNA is TGTGCCAGCAGACCGGGACTCGGAGAGACCCAGTACTTC. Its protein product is CASRPGLGETQYF. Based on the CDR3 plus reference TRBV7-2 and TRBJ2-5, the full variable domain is GAGVSQSPSNKVTEKGKDVELRCDPISGHTALYWYRQSLGQGLEFLIYFQGNSAPDKSGLPSDRFSAERTGGSVSTLTIQRTQQEDSAVYLCASRPGLGETQYFGPGTRLLVL.